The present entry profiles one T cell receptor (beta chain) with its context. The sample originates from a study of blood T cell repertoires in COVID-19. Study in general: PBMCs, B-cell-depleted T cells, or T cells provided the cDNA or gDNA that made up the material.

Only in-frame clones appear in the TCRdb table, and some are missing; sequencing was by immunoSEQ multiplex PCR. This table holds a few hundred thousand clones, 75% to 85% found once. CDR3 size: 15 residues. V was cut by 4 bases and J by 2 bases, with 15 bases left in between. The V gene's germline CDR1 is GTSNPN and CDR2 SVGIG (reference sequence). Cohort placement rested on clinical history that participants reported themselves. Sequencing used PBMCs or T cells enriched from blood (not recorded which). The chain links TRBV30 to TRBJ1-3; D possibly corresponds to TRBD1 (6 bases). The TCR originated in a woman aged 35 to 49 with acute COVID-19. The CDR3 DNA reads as TGTGCCTGGATCTTTTCGGGGGGGCCTGGAAACACCATATATTTT. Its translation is CAWIFSGGPGNTIYF.